These 9 T cell receptor beta chains came from one sample sequenced in a study of blood T cell repertoires in COVID-19. Data came from immunoSEQ multiplex PCR; TCRdb stores just in-frame clones and leaves some out. The table has under 300,000 clones, roughly 90% seen once. The sequencing input was peripheral blood. These receptors were obtained from a man in his fifties or sixties with acute or convalescent COVID-19.

The rearrangement uses TRBV27 and TRBJ1-1; tentative D call: TRBD1 (6 bases). Germline assignment: CDR1 MNHEY and CDR2 SMNVEV (reference sequence). Trimming pared 4 bases from V and 0 bases from J, leaving 9 bases between. This CDR3 has 14 residues. The CDR3 DNA follows: TGTGCCAGCAGTTGGAACAGGGTGAACACTGAAGCTTTCTTT. Protein: CASSWNRVNTEAFF.

The CDR3, as DNA: TGTGCCAGCCTTTCCGGGACTAGCGGGACTGGTGAGCAGTTCTTC. Its translation is CASLSGTSGTGEQFF. This chain joins TRBV6-5 and TRBJ2-1, with 13 bases lining up with TRBD2. J gave up 9 bases and V 8 bases, and 10 bases lay outside the gene matches. The CDR3 has 15 amino acids. Germline V gene data show CDR1 as MNHEY and CDR2 as SVGAGI.

CDR3 nucleotide sequence: TGTGCCAGCAGTTACTCGGCAGGGGAAAACACTGAAGCTTTCTTT. Its translation is CASSYSAGENTEAFF. The chain employs TRBV6-5 and TRBJ1-1; perhaps TRBD1 as D (6 bases). CDR3 length: 15 amino acids. Trimming stripped 0 bases from V and 2 bases from J, with 10 bases between. CDR1 and CDR2 (germline): MNHEY, SVGAGI.

The chain is built from TRBV19 and TRBJ2-4; 10 positions match TRBD1. The CDR3 runs to 18 residues. The trim removed 4 bases at V and 0 bases at J, leaving 9 bases unmatched. Germline-derived CDR1 and CDR2 are LNHDA and SQIVND (reference sequence). CDR3: CASSTPTGTGVAKNIQYF. Written as DNA, the CDR3 is TGTGCCAGTAGTACCCCCACCGGGACAGGGGTAGCCAAAAACATTCAGTACTTC.

CDR3 nucleotides: TGTGCTAGTGGTTTGGATGATACAGGGACGGGGAATCAGCCCCAGCATTTT. It codes for CASGLDDTGTGNQPQHF. The V call is TRBV12-5, the J call TRBJ1-5; TRBD1 is a possible D gene (6 bases). From germline, CDR1 is LGHNT and CDR2 FRNRAP. The CDR3 extends over 17 amino acids. V was pared by 1 base and J by 4 bases, with 17 bases between.

This clone was observed once. The genes are TRBV5-4 and TRBJ1-4, with D perhaps matching TRBD1 (6 bases). Germline V gene sequence: CDR1 SGHNT, CDR2 YYREEE (reference sequence). CDR3 length: 14 residues. V was shortened by 4 bases and J by 7 bases, with 14 bases between the two germline ends. The CDR3 sequence is CASSQTGRGEKLFF. CDR3 coding DNA: TGTGCCAGCAGCCAAACAGGGAGGGGTGAAAAACTGTTTTTT.

This sequence joins TRBV3-1 (or the pseudogene TRBV3-2) and TRBJ2-5, with TRBD1 as a possible D gene (6 bases). V lost 2 bases and J lost 5, with 15 bases in between. The length of the CDR3 is 15 residues. CDR1 LGHDT and CDR2 YNNKEL come from the germline V gene (reference sequence). The CDR3 DNA reads TGTGCCAGCAGCCAATCTCAGGGGCTAACGGAGACCCAGTACTTC. Translating it yields CASSQSQGLTETQYF.

This chain joins TRBV6-5 and TRBJ1-1; TRBD1 might be the D (6 bases). The V end lost 0 bases, the J end lost 9 bases, and 14 bases lay between the germline ends. There are 14 residues in the CDR3. The germline gives CDR1 MNHEY, CDR2 SVGAGI. CDR3 amino acids: CASSYSRNRDKAFF. In DNA, the CDR3 is TGTGCCAGCAGTTACTCTAGAAACAGGGACAAAGCTTTCTTT.

V gene TRBV2 combines with J gene TRBJ1-5; D ambiguous. Trimming removed 6 bases from V and 4 bases from J, with 13 bases in between. CDR1 is SNHLY and CDR2 is FYNNEI in the germline V gene. CDR3 length: 14 amino acids. CDR3 in amino acids: CASSSEAGNQPQHF. CDR3 DNA: TGTGCCAGCAGCTCCGAGGCGGGGAATCAGCCCCAGCATTTT.